Below are 30 T cell receptor beta chains sequenced from a single sample in a study of spatial heterogeneity in lung cancer. Time point: sample taken at primary tumor resection. TCRdb reprocessed the 5' RACE reads via MiXCR and lists one record per CDR3 protein. The table has more than 20,000 distinct CDR3 sequences, around 4.6% seen once; the top ten hold about 7.7%. The source was PBMCs, collected at surgery. These receptors were obtained from a male donor with early-stage non-small cell lung cancer.

This clonotype was detected only a few times. V is TRBV4-2 and J is TRBJ2-1, with 7 positions matching TRBD1. Germline V gene sequence: CDR1 LGHNA, CDR2 YNFKEQ. This CDR3 has 16 amino acids. The V and J ends lost 4 bases and 0 bases, in that order; junction bases with no gene match: 6. The CDR3 nucleotides read TGTGCCAGCAGCCCGAGAAGGGGGCTCTCCTACAATGAGCAGTTCTTC. Protein: CASSPRRGLSYNEQFF.

This clonotype was counted many times. The chain combines TRBV2 with TRBJ2-3; TRBD1 is a possible D gene (6 bases). The CDR3 sequence is 15 residues long. Trimming stripped 11 bases from V and 2 bases from J, with 20 bases between. Germline values: CDR1 SNHLY, CDR2 FYNNEI. The CDR3 here is CAATQVDRVTDTQYF. Written as DNA, the CDR3 is TGTGCCGCGACCCAGGTGGACAGAGTCACAGATACGCAGTATTTT.

This clonotype has a count of ten or more. The chain joins TRBV5-1 to TRBJ1-4; TRBD1 aligns across 9 bases. With V trimmed by 3 bases and J by 8 bases, 5 bases remained unmatched. The CDR3 covers 14 residues. Germline CDR1 reads SGHRS; CDR2 reads YFSETQ. CDR3 DNA: TGCGCCAGCAGCTCGGGACAGGGAAGGGAAAAACTGTTTTTT. Translation gives CASSSGQGREKLFF. The full variable domain, with the rest looked up from reference TRBV5-1 and TRBJ1-4, is KAGVTQTPRYLIKTRGQQVTLSCSPISGHRSVSWYQQTPGQGLQFLFEYFSETQRNKGNFPGRFSGRQFSNSRSEMNVSTLELGDSALYLCASSSGQGREKLFFGSGTQLSVL.

At least ten counts were recorded for this clonotype. V usage is TRBV7-8 and J usage is TRBJ1-5; D is uncertain. Trimming stripped 2 bases from V and 2 bases from J, with 10 bases between. This CDR3 comprises 15 residues. CDR1 SGHVS and CDR2 FQNEAQ come from the germline V gene. In DNA form, the CDR3 reads TGTGCCAGCAGCTTACCCGGACCTCGCAATCAGCCCCAGCATTTT. Protein product: CASSLPGPRNQPQHF.

This clonotype was counted many times. V and J are TRBV11-2 and TRBJ2-3; 12 bases fit TRBD2. The CDR3 totals 15 residues. Germline V gene sequence: CDR1 SGHAT, CDR2 FQNNGV. V lost 5 bases and J lost 3; bases outside the gene matches: 3. CDR3 residues: CASSPSGGGTDTQYF. The CDR3, as DNA: TGTGCCAGCAGCCCTAGCGGGGGGGGGACAGATACGCAGTATTTT.

This clonotype was detected many times. The rearrangement links TRBV6-5 to TRBJ2-5; weak D call: TRBD2 (5 bases). There are 15 residues in the CDR3. V was shortened by 5 bases and J by 5 bases, with 18 bases between the two germline ends. Germline V gives CDR1 MNHEY, CDR2 SVGAGI. The CDR3 bases are TGTGCCAGCAGTCGTGACTACCCCGGGGTGGAGACCCAGTACTTC. Its translation is CASSRDYPGVETQYF.

This clonotype was detected many times. The chain links TRBV18 to TRBJ1-2, with D perhaps TRBD1 (5 bases). The CDR3 length is 14 residues. Trimming took 3 bases from V and 0 from J, leaving 8 bases between them. CDR1 and CDR2 (germline): KGHSH, LQKENI. The CDR3 protein is CASSPGLTNYGYTF. CDR3 nucleotide sequence: TGTGCCAGCTCACCGGGACTGACTAACTATGGCTACACCTTC. Based on the CDR3 plus reference TRBV18 and TRBJ1-2, the full variable domain is NAGVMQNPRHLVRRRGQEARLRCSPMKGHSHVYWYRQLPEEGLKFMVYLQKENIIDESGMPKERFSAEFPKEGPSILRIQQVVRGDSAAYFCASSPGLTNYGYTFGSGTRLTVV.

The chain recombines TRBV20-1 with TRBJ1-6; 8 bases are a match to TRBD1. The CDR3 is 13 residues long. Trimming cost V 5 bases and J 9 bases; bases outside gene matches: 6. Germline lookup yields CDR1 DFQATT and CDR2 SNEGSKA (reference sequence). CDR3 residues: CSAHDRGGSPLHF. CDR3 nucleotide sequence: TGCAGTGCTCATGACAGGGGTGGTTCACCCCTCCACTTT.

This clonotype was recorded at least ten times. The chain carries TRBV28 and TRBJ2-7, with D perhaps TRBD1 (6 bases). Germline lookup yields CDR1 MDHEN and CDR2 SYDVKM. Trimming took 6 bases from V and 12 from J, leaving 21 bases between them. The CDR3 loop spans 13 amino acids. CDR3 in amino acids: CASRPPTGNKVYF. The CDR3 nucleotides read TGTGCCAGCAGACCGCCCACAGGGAATAAGGTGTACTTC.

This clonotype was recorded at least ten times. The chain employs TRBV5-1 and TRBJ2-5; D gene ambiguous. From germline, CDR1 is SGHRS and CDR2 YFSETQ. Trimming pared 1 base from V and 0 bases from J, leaving 13 bases between. The CDR3 has 16 amino acids. CDR3 sequence: CASSLSRPPYQETQYF. The CDR3 nucleotides read TGCGCCAGCAGCTTGAGCAGGCCCCCGTACCAAGAGACCCAGTACTTC.

This clonotype was counted many times. V and J are TRBV2 and TRBJ2-7; 7 bases fit TRBD1. The V and J ends lost 3 bases and 6 bases, in that order; junction bases with no gene match: 8. CDR1 and CDR2 from the germline V gene are SNHLY and FYNNEI. The CDR3 is 14 amino acids. CDR3 in amino acids: CASSDYRGSGEQYF. Here the CDR3 DNA reads TGTGCCAGCAGTGATTACAGGGGAAGTGGCGAGCAGTACTTC.

In its sample, this clonotype ranks as medium-sized. This chain connects TRBV5-1 to TRBJ1-1; TRBD1 matches 7 bases. The germline CDR1 and CDR2 sequences are SGHRS and YFSETQ. Trimming cost V 5 bases and J 5 bases; bases outside gene matches: 9. The CDR3 extends over 14 amino acids. CDR3 in amino acids: CASRPVQGWTEAFF. The CDR3 bases are TGCGCCAGCAGACCCGTACAGGGGTGGACTGAAGCTTTCTTT.

Ten or more counts support this clonotype. The rearrangement uses TRBV19 and TRBJ2-2; a weak D match, TRBD1 (6 bases). The CDR3 is made up of 16 amino acids. V was trimmed by 3 bases and J by 1 base, leaving 12 bases between them. Looked up from germline, CDR1 is LNHDA and CDR2 is SQIVND (reference sequence). The CDR3 is CASSISSTGNTGELFF. The DNA of the CDR3 is TGTGCCAGTAGTATTTCCTCGACAGGGAACACCGGGGAGCTGTTTTTT.

Turning to this clonotype: A junction end diverges from the germline sequence, so it may reflect a read error. The chain carries TRBV7-7 and TRBJ2-5; tentative D call: TRBD1 (7 bases). Germline-derived CDR1 and CDR2 are SSHAT and FNYEAQ (reference sequence). The CDR3 sequence is 15 residues long. Here the CDR3 reads CASSLAGGRQETQYF. CDR3 nucleotides: TGTGCTAGCAGCTTAGCAGGGGGGAGACAAGAGACCCAGTACTTC. Based on the CDR3 plus reference TRBV7-7 and TRBJ2-5, the full variable domain is GAGVSQSPRYKVTKRGQDVTLRCDPISSHATLYWYQQALGQGPEFLTYFNYEAQPDKSGLPSDRFSAERPEGSISTLTIQRTEQRDSAMYRCASSLAGGRQETQYFGPGTRLLVL.

At least ten counts were recorded for this clonotype. This chain uses TRBV10-3 with TRBJ1-1, with a possible D match to TRBD1 (5 bases). V dropped 3 bases and J dropped 5 bases, with 13 bases sitting between them. Germline values: CDR1 ENHRY, CDR2 SYGVKD. The CDR3 spans 14 residues. The CDR3 DNA follows: TGTGCCATCAGTGATGGGGCGCGGGGTACTGAAGCTTTCTTT. It codes for CAISDGARGTEAFF.

This clonotype was detected many times. This chain uses TRBV7-3 with TRBJ2-7; D possibly uses TRBD1 or TRBD2 (5 bases each). Germline V gives CDR1 SGHTA, CDR2 FQGTGA. Trimming shortened V by 5 bases and J by 2 bases, and 16 bases separated the two germline ends. The CDR3 spans 15 residues. This CDR3 is CASSAERGYAYEQYF. The CDR3 DNA is TGTGCCAGCAGCGCCGAGAGGGGTTACGCCTACGAGCAGTACTTC.

This clonotype was seen a few times. The chain combines TRBV12-3 or TRBV12-4 with TRBJ1-5, with D perhaps matching TRBD1 (5 bases). The V gene lost 7 bases and the J gene lost 9 bases, with 19 bases spanning the gap. This CDR3 spans 14 amino acids. The CDR3 DNA reads TGTGCCAGCACTCTTTTAGGGGCTCAAGGGCCCCAGCATTTT. Protein product: CASTLLGAQGPQHF.

This clonotype ranks as medium-sized. The V gene is TRBV4-3, the J gene TRBJ1-5; no clear D gene. V gave up 1 base and J gave up 5 bases, with 6 bases separating them. CDR1 and CDR2 (germline): LGHNA, YSLEER. The CDR3 has 13 amino acids. The CDR3: CASSQGIHQPQHF. The CDR3 region has the DNA TGCGCCAGCAGCCAAGGGATCCATCAGCCCCAGCATTTT.

Many counts were recorded for this clonotype. The rearrangement joins TRBV2 to TRBJ1-1; no clear D. The CDR3 runs to 12 residues. Germline CDR1 is SNHLY and CDR2 is FYNNEI. Deletions cut 4 bases from V and 1 base from J, with 4 bases between. The CDR3 loop is CASSAGNTEAFF. The CDR3 region has the DNA TGTGCCAGCAGTGCCGGGAACACTGAAGCTTTCTTT.

This clonotype was picked up many times. The V call is TRBV18, the J call TRBJ1-3; D gene unclear. CDR1 is KGHSH and CDR2 is LQKENI in the germline V gene. The length of the CDR3 is 14 residues. With 2 bases removed from V and 0 bases from J, the gap between germline ends came to 5 bases. The CDR3 here is CASSPEFSGNTIYF. The CDR3 DNA is TGTGCCAGCTCACCAGAATTCTCTGGAAACACCATATATTTT.

In its sample, this clonotype was seen many times. The V and J genes are TRBV30 and TRBJ1-5, with D possibly matching TRBD1 (5 bases). Looked up from germline, CDR1 is GTSNPN and CDR2 is SVGIG (reference sequence). The CDR3 is 15 amino acids. Trimming left V 0 bases short and J 0 bases short, with 9 bases between. DNA of the CDR3: TGTGCCTGGAGTGTCCGGGGGAGTAGCAATCAGCCCCAGCATTTT. This sequence encodes CAWSVRGSSNQPQHF.

The table lists this clonotype with many counts. The chain combines TRBV2 with TRBJ2-7; possible D gene TRBD2, 7 bases. Germline V gene lookup returns CDR1 SNHLY and CDR2 FYNNEI. The CDR3 has 13 amino acids. V lost 5 bases, J lost 3 bases, and 11 bases lay in between. The CDR3, as DNA: TGTGCCAGCAGTCGGGGGGCCCTCTACGAGCAGTACTTC. Amino acids: CASSRGALYEQYF.

This clonotype was detected a few times. This chain connects TRBV5-1 to TRBJ2-3; D is perhaps TRBD2 (7 bases). Germline V gene lookup returns CDR1 SGHRS and CDR2 YFSETQ. V was clipped by 4 bases and J by 1 base, with 13 bases between them. The CDR3 is 15 amino acids. CDR3 coding DNA: TGCGCCAGCAGCCTCACCGGGGGGCGCACAGATACGCAGTATTTT. This sequence encodes CASSLTGGRTDTQYF. The whole variable domain, filled in from reference TRBV5-1 and TRBJ2-3, reads KAGVTQTPRYLIKTRGQQVTLSCSPISGHRSVSWYQQTPGQGLQFLFEYFSETQRNKGNFPGRFSGRQFSNSRSEMNVSTLELGDSALYLCASSLTGGRTDTQYFGPGTRLTVL.

This clonotype appeared many times. The genes are TRBV10-3 and TRBJ2-7; TRBD1 or TRBD2 may be the D gene (5 bases each). Germline V gene lookup returns CDR1 ENHRY and CDR2 SYGVKD. V lost 4 bases and J 1 base, leaving 8 bases between the germline ends. This CDR3 spans 13 amino acids. For the CDR3, the DNA is TGTGCCATCAGTGGAGGGGAGTCCTACGAGCAGTACTTC. It translates to CAISGGESYEQYF.

Ten or more counts support this clonotype. The rearrangement joins TRBV10-2 to TRBJ2-5, with TRBD1 identical over 8 bases. Trimming cost V 6 bases and J 3 bases; bases outside gene matches: 3. The CDR3 extends over 13 amino acids. CDR1 and CDR2 (germline): WSHSY, SAAADI. The CDR3, as DNA: TGCGCCAGCAGGGACAGGGTTGAAGAGACCCAGTACTTC. Its protein is CASRDRVEETQYF.

This clonotype came up many times. This chain joins TRBV28 and TRBJ1-5; D remains unclear. From germline, CDR1 is MDHEN and CDR2 SYDVKM. The CDR3 spans 12 residues. Deletions cut 6 bases from V and 6 bases from J, with 9 bases between. The CDR3 DNA follows: TGTGCCAGCAGCCCTTTAAGTCAGCCCCAGCATTTT. Protein sequence: CASSPLSQPQHF.

V gene TRBV5-6 combines with J gene TRBJ1-6, with D uncertain. The V end was cut by 0 bases, the J end by 1 base, with 14 bases between. This CDR3 region has 18 residues. CDR1 and CDR2 from the germline V gene are SGHDT and YYEEEE. The CDR3 here is CASSLVGGAVSYNSPLHF. The CDR3 region has the DNA TGTGCCAGCAGCTTGGTGGGAGGCGCGGTATCCTATAATTCACCCCTCCACTTT.

This clonotype has at least ten counts. J is TRBJ2-3 and V is TRBV15; 9 bases are shared with TRBD2. The CDR3 is 18 residues long. Germline V gives CDR1 LNHNV, CDR2 YYDKDF (reference sequence). Trimming cost V 1 base and J 6 bases; bases outside gene matches: 14. DNA of the CDR3: TGTGCCACCAGCAGAGCCCTAATAGGAGCGGGGGGCCCGGATACGCAGTATTTT. This codes for CATSRALIGAGGPDTQYF.

At least ten counts were recorded for this clonotype. This chain links TRBV7-2 with TRBJ2-5; TRBD2 agrees at 8 bases. The junction had 7 bases not matched to a gene; V was cut back by 5 bases and J by 5 bases. The CDR3 runs to 14 residues. Germline lookup yields CDR1 SGHTA and CDR2 FQGNSA. The CDR3 DNA follows: TGTGCCAGCAGCCCCGGGGGGGGATTGGAGACCCAGTACTTC. This gives the protein CASSPGGGLETQYF.

This clonotype was counted ten times or more. The chain combines TRBV7-9 with TRBJ2-7; TRBD1 or TRBD2 may be the D gene (5 bases each). The CDR3 contains 13 residues. CDR1 and CDR2 (germline): SEHNR, FQNEAQ (reference sequence). V lost 5 bases to trimming and J lost 2 bases, with 10 bases between them. The CDR3 loop is CASSRDGTYEQYF. In DNA form, the CDR3 reads TGTGCCAGCAGCCGGGACGGGACCTACGAGCAGTACTTC.